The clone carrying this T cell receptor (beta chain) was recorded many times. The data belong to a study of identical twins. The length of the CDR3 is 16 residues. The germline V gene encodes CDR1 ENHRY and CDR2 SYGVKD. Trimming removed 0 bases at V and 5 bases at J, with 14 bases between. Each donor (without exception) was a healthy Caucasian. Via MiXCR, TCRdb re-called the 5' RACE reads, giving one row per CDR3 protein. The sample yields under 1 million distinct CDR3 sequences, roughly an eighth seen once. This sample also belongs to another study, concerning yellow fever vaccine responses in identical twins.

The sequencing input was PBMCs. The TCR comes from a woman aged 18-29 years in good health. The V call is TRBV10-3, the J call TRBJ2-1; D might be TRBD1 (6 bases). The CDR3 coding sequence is TGTGCCATCAGTGAGTCGATCAGGGGTCCAAACAATGAGCAGTTCTTC. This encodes CAISESIRGPNNEQFF.